Listed below are T cell receptor beta chains from one sample, sequenced in a study of CD8 T cells in Susac syndrome. TCRdb used MiXCR to reprocess the immunoSEQ multiplex PCR reads, holding one entry per CDR3 protein. The sample has tens of thousands of distinct CDR3 sequences; 91% are singletons. Sequenced sample: CD8+ T cells from PBMCs. All receptors derive from a human donor with multiple sclerosis. CDR3s include the opening cysteine and the closing phenylalanine or tryptophan. The D gene is left open where the match is weak. The listing skips clone size in some rows; elsewhere it reads once, few, many or a size class.

d_gene,v_gene,j_gene,abundance,CDR3nt,CDR3aa
-,TRBV2,TRBJ2-3,-,TGTGCCAGCACCGCACTGTCTAGCACAGATACGCAGTATTTT,CASTALSSTDTQYF
TRBD1,TRBV29-1,TRBJ1-1,-,TGCAGCGTTTCCGGGACAGGGGGCGCGTACACTGAAGCTTTCTTT,CSVSGTGGAYTEAFF
TRBD1,TRBV9,TRBJ1-1,-,TGTGCCAGCAGCGTAACAGGGGACTTTAGTGAAGCTTTCTTT,CASSVTGDFSEAFF
-,TRBV12-3/TRBV12-4,TRBJ2-3,once,TGTGCCAGCAGTTTTGACCTCCGAGATACGCAGTATTTT,CASSFDLRDTQYF
-,TRBV6-6,TRBJ1-1,once,TGTGCCAGCAGTTACGAGTCAGGGAAAGGCACTGAAGCTTTCTTT,CASSYESGKGTEAFF
-,TRBV20-1,TRBJ1-5,-,TGCAGTGCTAGAGATCCGGGAAAGGAGGGTCAGCCCCAGCATTTT,CSARDPGKEGQPQHF
TRBD1,TRBV28,TRBJ1-1,-,TGTGCCAGCAGTTTTGAATCGACAGGGCTAACTGAAGCTTTCTTT,CASSFESTGLTEAFF
-,TRBV28,TRBJ1-5,-,TGTGCCAGCAGCCACCGGACAGCTATAAATCAGCCCCAGCATTTT,CASSHRTAINQPQHF
-,TRBV4-1,TRBJ2-1,-,TGCGCCAGCAGCCAAGAAAGGACTCTCCCCAATGAGCAGTTCTTC,CASSQERTLPNEQFF
-,TRBV6-5,TRBJ2-1,-,TGTGCCAGCAGTTTGTCGGGATACAATGAGCAGTTCTTC,CASSLSGYNEQFF
-,TRBV19,TRBJ2-7,few,TGTGCCAGTAGTATAGAGGAAGAGCAGTACTTC,CASSIEEEQYF
TRBD2,TRBV19,TRBJ2-1,-,TGTGCCAGTAGTGCATCGGCGCTAGCGGGAGTCAATGAGCAGTTCTTC,CASSASALAGVNEQFF
TRBD1,TRBV19,TRBJ1-5,few,TGTGCCAGTAGTATGCCGGGACAGGCCAATCAGCCCCAGCATTTT,CASSMPGQANQPQHF
-,TRBV6-1,TRBJ2-5,-,TGTGCCAGCAGTACAGGGAGATATCAAGAGACCCAGTACTTC,CASSTGRYQETQYF
-,TRBV2,TRBJ1-2,-,TGTGCCAGCGGGGACGGCGGGTATGGCTACACCTTC,CASGDGGYGYTF
TRBD1,TRBV5-6,TRBJ1-1,-,TGTGCCAGCAGCTTGCAGGACAGGGGAGGACCTGAAGCTTTCTTT,CASSLQDRGGPEAFF
TRBD1,TRBV2,TRBJ2-7,-,TGTGCCAGCACCGGACAGGGAGGACACGAGCAGTACTTC,CASTGQGGHEQYF
TRBD2,TRBV6-1,TRBJ2-2,-,TGTGCCAGCAGTGCTCTAGCGGGAGGGGAAGCCGGGGAGCTGTTTTTT,CASSALAGGEAGELFF
TRBD1,TRBV29-1,TRBJ2-3,-,TGCAGCGTCCCGGGGGGACAGGGAGCAGATACGCAGTATTTT,CSVPGGQGADTQYF
-,TRBV28,TRBJ2-7,-,TGTGCCAGCAGCTACAACTACGAGCAGTACTTC,CASSYNYEQYF
-,TRBV4-3,TRBJ1-4,once,TGCGCCAGCCGGGGAACTAATGAAAAACTGTTTTTT,CASRGTNEKLFF
-,TRBV4-1,TRBJ2-1,-,TGCGCCAGCAGCCAAGAGCGAGTTATGTCCTACAATGAGCAGTTCTTC,CASSQERVMSYNEQFF
-,TRBV5-4,TRBJ1-2,-,TGTGCCAGCAGCTCCCAGGGGCTTTATGGCTACACCTTC,CASSSQGLYGYTF
TRBD2,TRBV20-1,TRBJ2-1,-,TGCAGTGCTAGAGATACCGGACTAGATTACAATGAGCAGTTCTTC,CSARDTGLDYNEQFF
-,TRBV28,TRBJ2-1,-,TGTGCCAGCAGTTTATCCGCAGGGGGAGGAGGGCAGTTCTTC,CASSLSAGGGGQFF
TRBD1,TRBV14,TRBJ2-7,-,TGTGCCAGCAGACAGGGGACATCCTACGAGCAGTACTTC,CASRQGTSYEQYF
-,TRBV18,TRBJ1-4,-,TGTGCCAGCTCACCAGTCGCGGCGGGGAATGAAAAACTGTTTTTT,CASSPVAAGNEKLFF
-,TRBV29-1,TRBJ1-1,-,TGCAGCGCCATGACAGAGAACACTGAAGCTTTCTTT,CSAMTENTEAFF
-,TRBV4-3,TRBJ2-7,-,TGCGCCAGCAGCCAAGCAACAGGGAACTACGAGCAGTACTTC,CASSQATGNYEQYF
TRBD2,TRBV12-3/TRBV12-4,TRBJ2-1,-,TGTGCCAGCAGCCCCACTAGCGGGAGGGTGTACGATGAGCAGTTCTTC,CASSPTSGRVYDEQFF
TRBD2,TRBV11-2,TRBJ2-3,-,TGTGCCAGCAGCTTAGTCGGACTAGCGGGAGTCGGTAGCACAGATACGCAGTATTTT,CASSLVGLAGVGSTDTQYF
-,TRBV20-1,TRBJ2-7,-,TGCAGTGCTAGGGGGACTCCCCACTACGAGCAGTACTTC,CSARGTPHYEQYF
TRBD2,TRBV5-1,TRBJ2-5,-,TGCGCCAGCAGCCCCCTAGGTCAGACCTCGGGGGGGACCCAGTACTTC,CASSPLGQTSGGTQYF
-,TRBV11-2,TRBJ1-2,-,TGTGCCAGCAGCTTTACCGGAGCTAACTATGGCTACACCTTC,CASSFTGANYGYTF
-,TRBV9,TRBJ2-2,-,TGTGCCAGCAGCTCGGACAGTTACACCGGGGAGCTGTTTTTT,CASSSDSYTGELFF
-,TRBV4-1,TRBJ2-3,-,TGCGCCAGCAGCCCCCTGAGTGGGATGGCTAGCACAGATACGCAGTATTTT,CASSPLSGMASTDTQYF
-,TRBV7-9,TRBJ1-2,-,TGTGCCAGCAGCCACGGCCCTAACTATGGCTACACCTTC,CASSHGPNYGYTF
TRBD1,TRBV10-3,TRBJ2-5,-,TGTGCCATCAGTGAGTCTTACGGGACAGGGATGGAGACCCAGTACTTC,CAISESYGTGMETQYF
TRBD2,TRBV27,TRBJ2-3,-,TGTGCCAGCAGTCCCATGTGGGAGCGGGAGGGCCTTATAGATACGCAGTATTTT,CASSPMWEREGLIDTQYF
-,TRBV20-1,TRBJ2-3,-,TGCAGTGCTAGAGGCGAGATGGAACTACGGGACACGCAGTATTTT,CSARGEMELRDTQYF
TRBD1,TRBV24-1,TRBJ2-7,-,TGTGCCACCAGTGACGGGGACAGGACCTCCTACGAGCAGTACTTC,CATSDGDRTSYEQYF
TRBD1,TRBV24-1,TRBJ2-5,-,TGTGCCACCAGTGACCCGGACAGGGCGGGGGAGACCCAGTACTTC,CATSDPDRAGETQYF
-,TRBV6-5,TRBJ2-7,once,TGTGCCAGCAGTTACTCGGCCTACTTGGGGCGAGATGACGAGCAGTACTTC,CASSYSAYLGRDDEQYF